Listed here are 10 T cell receptor beta chains from one sample, sequenced in a study of shared clonotypes between healthy human individuals. The assay was immunoSEQ multiplex PCR, and TCRdb's table has in-frame clones only and misses some. Among roughly 2.6 million clones listed, roughly nine tenths were seen once. The sequenced sample was naive CD4+ T cells sorted from blood. Subset described: CD45RA+ positively selected. The receptors originated from a man between 18 and 29 years old in good health.

This chain links TRBV6-1 with TRBJ2-4; tentative D call: TRBD1 (5 bases). The CDR3 is made up of 13 amino acids. Germline V CDR1 and CDR2: MNHNS, SASEGT. Trimming cost V 3 bases and J 7 bases, with 10 bases left between them. DNA of the CDR3: TGTGCCAGCAGTGAGGGCAGGGTGAACATTCAGTACTTC. It translates to CASSEGRVNIQYF.

The chain couples TRBV7-2 to TRBJ1-5, with D perhaps TRBD1 (6 bases). The CDR3 contains 16 residues. The V end was cut by 1 base, the J end by 6 bases, with 16 bases between. CDR1 is SGHTA, CDR2 FQGNSA, per germline. The CDR3 DNA sequence: TGTGCCAGCAGCTTAGGATCGATCGGGGGCGCTCAGCCCCAGCATTTT. It encodes CASSLGSIGGAQPQHF.

The chain couples TRBV5-1 to TRBJ2-7; a possible D gene is TRBD1 (6 bases). CDR3 length equals 16 residues. Germline V gene lookup returns CDR1 SGHRS and CDR2 YFSETQ. The germline V and J ends were trimmed by 4 bases and 0 bases, with 17 bases remaining between them. CDR3 nucleotides: TGCGCCAGCAGCCCCTTGAGCCGAGGGGGCTCCTACGAGCAGTACTTC. Its translation: CASSPLSRGGSYEQYF.

The CDR3, as DNA: TGTGCCAGCAGCTTATATTCAGGGGTTGACACTGAAGCTTTCTTT. The encoded protein is CASSLYSGVDTEAFF. The gene calls are TRBV7-6 and TRBJ1-1; tentative D call: TRBD1 (6 bases). CDR1 is SGHVS and CDR2 is FNYEAQ in the germline V gene. CDR3 length: 15 amino acids. V was clipped by 2 bases and J by 3 bases, with 13 bases between them.

The chain couples TRBV5-3 to TRBJ2-2, with D possibly TRBD1 on 5 matching bases. TRBV5-3 has ORF status, its function being uncertain. This CDR3 is built from 17 residues. Trimming left V 3 bases short and J 0 bases short, with 15 bases between. CDR3 sequence: CARSSDSDSPNTGELFF. The CDR3, as DNA: TGTGCCAGAAGCTCAGATTCCGACAGCCCGAACACCGGGGAGCTGTTTTTT.

This clone was seen a handful of times. The chain links TRBV30 to TRBJ2-7; TRBD1 might be the D (8 bases). The CDR3 is made up of 14 amino acids. The germline CDR1 and CDR2 sequences are GTSNPN and SVGIG (reference sequence). V gave up 3 bases and J gave up 1 base, with 13 bases separating them. The DNA of the CDR3 is TGTGCCTGGAGAAACAGGGGGGGGTCCTACGAGCAGTACTTC. Its translation: CAWRNRGGSYEQYF.

This chain joins TRBV25-1 and TRBJ2-7; D possibly corresponds to TRBD2 (5 bases). The CDR3 length is 14 residues. Trimming shortened V by 4 bases and J by 5 bases, and 15 bases separated the two germline ends. Germline assignment: CDR1 MGHDK and CDR2 SYGVNS. The CDR3: CASSVSGSPNEQYF. Written as DNA, the CDR3 is TGTGCCAGCAGTGTGTCGGGATCTCCTAACGAGCAGTACTTC.

This clone was recorded a few times. The J gene is TRBJ2-2, the V gene TRBV15; TRBD1 agrees at 8 bases. V was clipped by 1 base and J by 5 bases; unmatched bases: 3. Germline CDR1 is LNHNV and CDR2 is YYDKDF (reference sequence). The CDR3 is made up of 15 amino acids. Here the CDR3 reads CATSRVRGHTGELFF. As DNA, the CDR3 is TGTGCCACCAGCAGAGTCAGGGGGCATACCGGGGAGCTGTTTTTT. Variable domain in full (rest from reference TRBV15 and TRBJ2-2): DAMVIQNPRYQVTQFGKPVTLSCSQTLNHNVMYWYQQKSSQAPKLLFHYYDKDFNNEADTPDNFQSRRPNTSFCFLDIRSPGLGDTAMYLCATSRVRGHTGELFFGEGSRLTVL.

V and J are TRBV5-1 and TRBJ2-2, with D hard to call. CDR1 is SGHRS and CDR2 is YFSETQ in the germline V gene. CDR3 length equals 13 residues. V dropped 3 bases and J dropped 3 bases, with 6 bases sitting between them. The CDR3 nucleotides read TGCGCCAGCAGCTCGGAGTACACCGGGGAGCTGTTTTTT. This encodes CASSSEYTGELFF.

Remarks on this clone: The identical CDR3 is also encoded by other nucleotide sequences in the sample. The J gene is TRBJ2-7, the V gene TRBV19; D unclear. CDR1 LNHDA and CDR2 SQIVND come from the germline V gene (reference sequence). V dropped 5 bases and J dropped 0 bases, with 5 bases sitting between them. The CDR3 is 12 amino acids. The DNA of the CDR3 is TGTGCCAGTAGTTCCAGCTCCTACGAGCAGTACTTC. Amino acid sequence: CASSSSSYEQYF. Complete variable domain (other parts from reference TRBV19 and TRBJ2-7): DGGITQSPKYLFRKEGQNVTLSCEQNLNHDAMYWYRQDPGQGLRLIYYSQIVNDFQKGDIAEGYSVSREKKESFPLTVTSAQKNPTAFYLCASSSSSYEQYFGPGTRLTVT.